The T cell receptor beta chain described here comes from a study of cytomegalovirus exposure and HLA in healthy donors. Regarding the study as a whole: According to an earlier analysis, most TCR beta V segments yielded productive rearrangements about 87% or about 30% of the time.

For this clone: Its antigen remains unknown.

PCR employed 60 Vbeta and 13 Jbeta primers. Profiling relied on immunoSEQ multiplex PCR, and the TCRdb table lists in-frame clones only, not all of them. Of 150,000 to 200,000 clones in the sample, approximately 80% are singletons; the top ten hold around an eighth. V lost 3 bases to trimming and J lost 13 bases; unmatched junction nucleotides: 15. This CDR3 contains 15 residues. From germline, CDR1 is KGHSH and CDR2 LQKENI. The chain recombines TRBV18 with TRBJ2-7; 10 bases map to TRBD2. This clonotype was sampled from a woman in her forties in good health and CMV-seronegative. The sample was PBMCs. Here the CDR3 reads CASSPAGQSGRAQYF. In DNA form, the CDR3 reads TGTGCCAGCTCACCCGCGGGGCAGAGCGGGAGGGCCCAATACTTC.